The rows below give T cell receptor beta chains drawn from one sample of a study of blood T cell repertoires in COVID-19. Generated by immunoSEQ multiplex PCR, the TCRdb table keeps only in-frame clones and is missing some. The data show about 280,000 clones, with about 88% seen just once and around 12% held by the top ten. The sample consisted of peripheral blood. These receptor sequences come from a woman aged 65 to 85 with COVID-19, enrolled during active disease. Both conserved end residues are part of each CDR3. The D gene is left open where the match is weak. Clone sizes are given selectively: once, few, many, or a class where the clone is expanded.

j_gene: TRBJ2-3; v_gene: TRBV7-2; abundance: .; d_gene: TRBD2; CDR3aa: CASSHRLAGGADTQYF; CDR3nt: TGTGCCAGCAGCCACAGACTAGCGGGGGGTGCGGATACGCAGTATTTT
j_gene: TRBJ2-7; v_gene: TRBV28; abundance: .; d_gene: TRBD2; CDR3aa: CASSLSLPGTTWSYEQYF; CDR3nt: TGTGCCAGCAGTCTCTCACTCCCCGGGACTACGTGGTCATACGAGCAGTACTTC
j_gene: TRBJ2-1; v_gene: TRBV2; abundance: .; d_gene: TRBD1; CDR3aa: CASSSQGYEQFF; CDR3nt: TGTGCCAGCAGTTCACAGGGGTATGAGCAGTTCTTC
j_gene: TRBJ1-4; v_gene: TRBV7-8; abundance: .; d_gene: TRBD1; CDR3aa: CASSPPPPTGASEKLFF; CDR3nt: TGTGCCAGCAGCCCCCCCCCTCCGACAGGGGCATCGGAAAAACTGTTTTTT
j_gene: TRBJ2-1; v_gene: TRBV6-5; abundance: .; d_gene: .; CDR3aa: CASSYSSVPYNEQFF; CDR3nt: TGTGCCAGCAGTTACTCGAGTGTCCCCTACAATGAGCAGTTCTTC
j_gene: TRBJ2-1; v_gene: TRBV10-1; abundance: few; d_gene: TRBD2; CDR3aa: CASQLSGPYNEQFF; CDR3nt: TGCGCCAGCCAGCTTAGCGGGCCCTACAATGAGCAGTTCTTC
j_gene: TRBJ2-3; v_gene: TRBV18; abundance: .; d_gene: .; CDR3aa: CASSPLGEGWDTQYF; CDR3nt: TGTGCCAGCTCACCACTGGGCGAAGGATGGGATACGCAGTATTTT
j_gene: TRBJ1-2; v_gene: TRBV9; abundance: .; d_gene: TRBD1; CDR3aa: CASSADREDYGYTF; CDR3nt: TGTGCCAGCAGCGCCGACAGGGAAGACTATGGCTACACCTTC
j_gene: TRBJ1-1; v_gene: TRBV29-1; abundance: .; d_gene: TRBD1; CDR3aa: CSVPTGGFTEAFF; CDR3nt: TGCAGCGTTCCAACAGGGGGATTCACTGAAGCTTTCTTT
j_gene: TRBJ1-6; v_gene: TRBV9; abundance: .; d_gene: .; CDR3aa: CASSVGETGGSPLHF; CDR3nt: TGTGCCAGCAGCGTAGGGGAGACAGGAGGTTCACCCCTCCACTTT
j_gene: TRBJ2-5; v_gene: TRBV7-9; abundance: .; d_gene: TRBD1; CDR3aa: CASSPGPGTGQETQYF; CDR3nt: TGTGCCAGCAGCCCTGGGCCCGGGACAGGGCAGGAGACCCAGTACTTC
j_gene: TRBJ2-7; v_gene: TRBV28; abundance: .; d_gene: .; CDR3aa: CASKGQAYEQYF; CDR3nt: TGTGCCAGCAAAGGACAAGCCTACGAGCAGTACTTC
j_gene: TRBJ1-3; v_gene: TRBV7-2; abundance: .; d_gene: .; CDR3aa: CASSPRSGSSSGNTIYF; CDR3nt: TGTGCCAGCAGCCCACGGTCGGGGAGTAGCTCTGGAAACACCATATATTTT
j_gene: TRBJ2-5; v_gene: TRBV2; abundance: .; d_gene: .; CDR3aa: CASNWAGETQYF; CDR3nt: TGTGCCAGCAACTGGGCAGGGGAGACCCAGTACTTC
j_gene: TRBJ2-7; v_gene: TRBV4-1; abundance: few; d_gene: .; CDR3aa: CASSPRLAAAYEQYF; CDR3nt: TGCGCCAGCAGCCCCCGACTGGCGGCCGCCTACGAGCAGTACTTC
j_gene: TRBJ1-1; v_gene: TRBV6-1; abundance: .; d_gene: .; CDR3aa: CASSEGGVNTEAFF; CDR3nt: TGTGCCAGCAGTGAAGGGGGGGTAAACACTGAAGCTTTCTTT
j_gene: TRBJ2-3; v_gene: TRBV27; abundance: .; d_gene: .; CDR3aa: CASSFFPPRQGLTDTQYF; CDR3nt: TGTGCCAGCAGTTTTTTTCCCCCCCGTCAGGGCCTCACAGATACGCAGTATTTT
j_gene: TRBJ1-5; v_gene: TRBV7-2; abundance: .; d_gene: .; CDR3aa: CASSPRVGQPQHF; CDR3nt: TGTGCCAGCAGCCCCCGGGTTGGGCAGCCCCAGCATTTT
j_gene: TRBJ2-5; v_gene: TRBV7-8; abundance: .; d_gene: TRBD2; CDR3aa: CASSSLFSGGKETQYF; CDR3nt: TGTGCCAGCAGCTCCCTGTTTAGCGGGGGAAAAGAGACCCAGTACTTC
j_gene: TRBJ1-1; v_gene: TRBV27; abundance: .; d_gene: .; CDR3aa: CASTIFRGAVTEAFF; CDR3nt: TGTGCCAGCACCATTTTCAGGGGTGCAGTTACTGAAGCTTTCTTT
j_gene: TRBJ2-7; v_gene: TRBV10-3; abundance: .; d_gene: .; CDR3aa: CAISERVYEQYF; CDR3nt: TGTGCCATCAGTGAGCGGGTTTACGAGCAGTACTTC
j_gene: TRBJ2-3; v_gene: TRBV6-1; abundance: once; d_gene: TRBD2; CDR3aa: CASSQRGASDTQYF; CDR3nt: TGTGCCAGCAGCCAGCGGGGGGCCTCAGATACGCAGTATTTT
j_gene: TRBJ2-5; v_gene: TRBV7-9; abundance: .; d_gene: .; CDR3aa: CASSHPVQTKFQETQYF; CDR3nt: TGTGCCAGCAGCCACCCGGTACAGACGAAATTCCAAGAGACCCAGTACTTC
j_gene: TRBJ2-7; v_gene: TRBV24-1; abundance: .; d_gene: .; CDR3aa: CATSDGGGSAYEQYF; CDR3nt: TGTGCCACCAGTGATGGTGGGGGGTCCGCCTACGAGCAGTACTTC
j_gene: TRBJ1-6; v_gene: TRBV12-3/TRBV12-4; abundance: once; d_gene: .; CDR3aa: CASSFVNSPLHF; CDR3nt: TGTGCCAGCAGTTTCGTGAATTCACCCCTCCACTTT
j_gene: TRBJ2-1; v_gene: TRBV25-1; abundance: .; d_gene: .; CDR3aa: CASPGRTPNNEQFF; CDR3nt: TGTGCCAGCCCGGGGAGGACACCCAACAATGAGCAGTTCTTC
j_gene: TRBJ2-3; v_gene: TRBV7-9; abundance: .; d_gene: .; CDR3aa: CASSLGHRDTQYF; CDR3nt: TGTGCCAGCAGCTTAGGCCACAGAGATACGCAGTATTTT
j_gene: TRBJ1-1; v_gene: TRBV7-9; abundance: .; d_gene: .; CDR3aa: CASRSGLEYTEAFF; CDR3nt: TGTGCCAGCAGGTCCGGACTGGAGTACACTGAAGCTTTCTTT
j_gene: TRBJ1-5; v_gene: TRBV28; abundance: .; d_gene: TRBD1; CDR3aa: CASSPGTGRGQPQHF; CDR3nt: TGTGCCAGCAGTCCAGGGACAGGGAGAGGTCAGCCCCAGCATTTT
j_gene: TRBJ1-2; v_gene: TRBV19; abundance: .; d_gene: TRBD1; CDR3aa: CASSTISHSTGEYGYTF; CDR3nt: TGTGCCAGTAGTACCATCTCCCATTCGACAGGGGAGTATGGCTACACCTTC
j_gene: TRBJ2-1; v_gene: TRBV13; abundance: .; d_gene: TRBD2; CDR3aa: CASHLAGGPHEQFF; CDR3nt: TGTGCCAGCCATCTAGCGGGGGGGCCCCATGAGCAGTTCTTC